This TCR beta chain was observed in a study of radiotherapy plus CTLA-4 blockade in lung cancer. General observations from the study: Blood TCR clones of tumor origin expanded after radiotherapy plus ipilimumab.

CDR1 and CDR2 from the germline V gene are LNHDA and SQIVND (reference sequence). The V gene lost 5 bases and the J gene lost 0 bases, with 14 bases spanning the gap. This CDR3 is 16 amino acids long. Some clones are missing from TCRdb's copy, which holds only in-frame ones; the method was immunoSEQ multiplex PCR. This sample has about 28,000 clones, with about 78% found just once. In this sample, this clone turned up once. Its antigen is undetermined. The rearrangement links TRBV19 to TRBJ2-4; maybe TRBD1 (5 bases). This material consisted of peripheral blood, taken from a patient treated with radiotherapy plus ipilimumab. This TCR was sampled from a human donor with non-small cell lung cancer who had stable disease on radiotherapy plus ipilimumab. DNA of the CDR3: TGTGCCAGTAGTGCCAGGGATCCGTTAGCCAAAAACATTCAGTACTTC. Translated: CASSARDPLAKNIQYF.